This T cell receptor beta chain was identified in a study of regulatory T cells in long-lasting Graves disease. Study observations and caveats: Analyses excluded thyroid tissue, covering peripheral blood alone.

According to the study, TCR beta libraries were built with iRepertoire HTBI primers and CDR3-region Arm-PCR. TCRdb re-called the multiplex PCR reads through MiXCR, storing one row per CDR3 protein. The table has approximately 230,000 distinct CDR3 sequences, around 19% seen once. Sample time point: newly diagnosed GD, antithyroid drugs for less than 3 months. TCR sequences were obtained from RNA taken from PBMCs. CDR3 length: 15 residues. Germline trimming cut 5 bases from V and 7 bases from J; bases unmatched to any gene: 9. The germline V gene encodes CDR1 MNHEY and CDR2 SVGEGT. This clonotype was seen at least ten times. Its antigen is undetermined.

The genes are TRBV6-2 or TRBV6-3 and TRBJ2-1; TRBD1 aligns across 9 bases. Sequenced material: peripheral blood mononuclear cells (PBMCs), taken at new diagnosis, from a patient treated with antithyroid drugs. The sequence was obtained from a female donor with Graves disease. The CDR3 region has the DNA TGTGCCAGCAGTGACGACAGGGGGTGGCTGAATGAGCAGTTCTTC. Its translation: CASSDDRGWLNEQFF.